The 19 T cell receptor beta chains presented below share a single source sample, sequenced in a study of post-analysis software for immune sequencing data (dated by TCRdb to between 2015 and 2016). Their recognized antigens are unknown. Libraries were constructed by PCR. Sequencing used an Illumina HiSeq 2500. Unique molecular identifiers were incorporated into TCR beta cDNA libraries to reduce PCR and sequencing biases. TCRdb's own reprocessing of the public reads used fastp at Q25 and MiXCR and kept productive beta chains. A single entry per CDR3 protein holds the most common genes and DNA from its merged rows. The sample table records 750,000 to 900,000 distinct CDR3 sequences; about 43% of these occur just once. The ten largest clones take up roughly 4.4% of the sample. Broad study findings and their caveats: Patients showed significantly higher frequencies than controls for roughly 5 TRBV segments, among them TRBV5-6, TRBV5-1 and TRBV20-1.

Sequenced material: blood. The receptors here all came from a girl aged 10 to 17 with multiple sclerosis.

The table lists this clonotype with a few counts. The chain combines TRBV7-2 with TRBJ2-3, with TRBD2 matching over 15 bases. Germline loops: CDR1 SGHTA, CDR2 FQGNSA. This CDR3 has 20 residues. V shed 0 bases, J shed 4 bases, and the junction held 11 bases outside the gene matches. The CDR3 DNA follows: TGTGCCAGCAGCTTAGCGAGGACTAGCGGGAGGGCCTCGTTTGCAGATACGCAGTATTTT. It codes for CASSLARTSGRASFADTQYF. Based on the CDR3 plus reference TRBV7-2 and TRBJ2-3, the full variable domain is GAGVSQSPSNKVTEKGKDVELRCDPISGHTALYWYRQSLGQGLEFLIYFQGNSAPDKSGLPSDRFSAERTGGSVSTLTIQRTQQEDSAVYLCASSLARTSGRASFADTQYFGPGTRLTVL.

In its sample, this clonotype was seen a few times. The CDR3 DNA is TGTGCCAGCAGCGCGATCCCAGATACGCAGTATTTT. It yields the protein CASSAIPDTQYF. V gene TRBV9 combines with J gene TRBJ2-3; D not resolved. Trimming cost V 3 bases and J 4 bases, with 6 bases left between them. Germline V gene data show CDR1 as SGDLS and CDR2 as YYNGEE. The CDR3 consists of 12 residues.

The rearrangement uses TRBV2 and TRBJ2-2; TRBD2 might be the D (6 bases). This CDR3 contains 15 residues. V lost 2 bases and J 4 bases, leaving 11 bases between the germline ends. The germline gives CDR1 SNHLY, CDR2 FYNNEI. DNA of the CDR3: TGTGCCAGCAGTGAATTGTTAGCGGCCACCGGGGAGCTGTTTTTT. It encodes CASSELLAATGELFF.

For this clonotype: One end of the junction is discordant with germline, which a read error may explain. The chain employs TRBV28 and TRBJ2-6, with a possible D match to TRBD1 (6 bases). Per the germline V gene, CDR1 is MDHEN and CDR2 is SYDVKM. The CDR3 is made up of 15 amino acids. CDR3 amino acids: CVSRLGQSRANVLTF. The CDR3 DNA follows: TGTGTCAGCAGGCTCGGACAGTCTCGGGCCAACGTCCTGACTTTC.

This clonotype has a handful of counts. The chain joins TRBV18 to TRBJ2-1; 7 nucleotides match TRBD2. Germline V CDR1 and CDR2: KGHSH, LQKENI. V dropped 2 bases and J dropped 4; count of bases not matched to a gene: 20. This CDR3 comprises 20 residues. The CDR3 DNA reads as TGTGCCAGCTCACCAAGATTTCTATCGAGTCGGGACGGGGGGTACAATGAGCAGTTCTTC. It translates to CASSPRFLSSRDGGYNEQFF.

This clonotype has more than one count but fewer than ten. The gene calls are TRBV12-3 or TRBV12-4 and TRBJ1-6, with D unclear. The length of the CDR3 is 16 residues. The V and J ends lost 5 bases and 6 bases respectively, with 17 bases between them. The CDR3 coding sequence is TGTGCCAGCAGTCGCACAGTCGGAGCGCTTAATTCACCCCTCCACTTT. Its translation: CASSRTVGALNSPLHF.

V usage is TRBV7-9 and J usage is TRBJ2-7; TRBD2 aligns across 7 bases. Trimming at V came to 0 bases and at J to 4 bases, leaving 6 bases not matched to a gene. Germline V gene sequence: CDR1 SEHNR, CDR2 FQNEAQ (reference sequence). The CDR3 runs 15 residues. The CDR3: CASSLAGGTKYEQYF. The CDR3 region has the DNA TGTGCCAGCAGCTTAGCGGGAGGGACTAAATACGAGCAGTACTTC.

The J gene is TRBJ1-1, the V gene TRBV5-1; the D gene is possibly TRBD1 (6 bases). CDR1 and CDR2 from the germline V gene are SGHRS and YFSETQ. V was cut by 3 bases and J by 5 bases, with 17 bases left in between. The CDR3 is 15 residues long. The CDR3 nucleotides are TGCGCCAGCAGCTCGCCGGAGGGGGGCAGGACTGAAGCTTTCTTT. This translates into CASSSPEGGRTEAFF.

The rearrangement uses TRBV5-6 and TRBJ2-7; 8 nucleotides match TRBD2. CDR3 length equals 16 residues. Germline V gene data show CDR1 as SGHDT and CDR2 as YYEEEE. Unmatched junction bases numbered 9, after V lost 4 bases and J lost 0 bases. CDR3 sequence reads: CASSPSSGLLSYEQYF. The CDR3 bases are TGTGCCAGCAGCCCCTCTAGCGGGCTTCTCTCCTACGAGCAGTACTTC.

This chain connects TRBV29-1 to TRBJ2-4; D gene ambiguous. The germline CDR1 and CDR2 sequences are SQVTM and ANQGSEA. Trimming cost V 3 bases and J 8 bases, with 14 bases left between them. The CDR3 sequence is 13 residues long. The CDR3 spells CSVDDGDEDIQYF. The CDR3 nucleotides read TGCAGCGTTGATGATGGGGATGAAGACATTCAGTACTTC.

This clonotype occurred a few times. The chain has TRBV10-3 and TRBJ1-2; 12 bases map to TRBD1. With 2 bases clipped from V and 4 bases from J, the junction kept 5 bases outside the gene matches. CDR1 is ENHRY and CDR2 is SYGVKD in the germline V gene. The CDR3 covers 16 residues. The CDR3 region has the DNA TGTGCCATCAGTGAGGGGACAGGGGGCGAGGGCTATGGCTACACCTTC. This gives the protein CAISEGTGGEGYGYTF.

The chain has TRBV20-1 and TRBJ2-7; D perhaps matches TRBD2 (6 bases). This CDR3 has 13 amino acids. With 3 bases removed from V and 0 bases from J, the gap between germline ends came to 9 bases. Germline V gene lookup returns CDR1 DFQATT and CDR2 SNEGSKA (reference sequence). The chain's CDR3 is CSARLTSSYEQYF. The CDR3 DNA sequence: TGCAGTGCTAGGCTGACTAGCTCCTACGAGCAGTACTTC.

The V call is TRBV27, the J call TRBJ1-5; D gene uncertain. The CDR3 sequence is 16 residues long. CDR1 is MNHEY and CDR2 is SMNVEV in the germline V gene (reference sequence). Trimming removed 0 bases from V and 4 bases from J, with 13 bases in between. CDR3 sequence reads: CASSLSGRVGNQPQHF. The CDR3, as DNA: TGTGCCAGCAGTTTATCAGGAAGGGTTGGAAATCAGCCCCAGCATTTT.

This clonotype is a singleton in its sample. This chain uses TRBV25-1 with TRBJ2-5; TRBD1 might be the D (6 bases). The CDR3 length is 14 residues. V lost 2 bases, J lost 4 bases, and 11 bases lay in between. From germline, CDR1 is MGHDK and CDR2 SYGVNS. This CDR3 reads CASSEHRDPETQYF. CDR3 bases: TGTGCCAGCAGTGAACACAGGGATCCAGAGACCCAGTACTTC.

This clonotype was seen more than once but under ten times. This rearrangement joins TRBV6-5 to TRBJ1-2; no definite D call. CDR3 length: 13 residues. V was clipped by 6 bases and J by 1 base, with 9 bases between them. From germline, CDR1 is MNHEY and CDR2 SVGAGI. The CDR3 loop is CASRRTDNYGYTF. The CDR3 nucleotides read TGTGCCAGCAGACGGACGGATAACTATGGCTACACCTTC.

CDR3 sequence (DNA): TGCAGTGCTAGTCCTCCGGACTGGCAGAACTATGGCTACACCTTC. This gives the protein CSASPPDWQNYGYTF. V gene TRBV20-1 combines with J gene TRBJ1-2, with D hard to call. The germline V gene has CDR1 DFQATT and CDR2 SNEGSKA (reference sequence). The CDR3 extends over 15 amino acids. Trimming took 3 bases from V and 2 from J, leaving 16 bases between them.

The chain carries TRBV24-1 and TRBJ2-3; 10 positions match TRBD2. The CDR3 is made up of 20 amino acids. Trimming cost V 2 bases and J 0 bases; bases outside gene matches: 13. Looked up from germline, CDR1 is KGHDR and CDR2 is SFDVKD. The CDR3 loop is CATSDWATSGYGSSTDTQYF. CDR3 sequence (DNA): TGTGCCACCAGTGATTGGGCGACTAGCGGGTATGGCTCTAGCACAGATACGCAGTATTTT.

This clonotype was recorded a few times. The genes are TRBV4-2 and TRBJ2-7, with 10 positions matching TRBD2. The CDR3 is 17 residues long. Germline V lookup: CDR1 LGHNA, CDR2 YNFKEQ. Trimming took 0 bases from V and 6 from J; bases not matched to a gene: 11. CDR3 region: CASSQDNAGLAQSEQYF. CDR3 nucleotide sequence: TGTGCCAGCAGCCAAGATAATGCGGGACTAGCGCAATCCGAGCAGTACTTC.

This clonotype was picked up a small number of times. This chain links TRBV7-9 with TRBJ1-2; possible D gene TRBD1, 6 bases. CDR1 SEHNR and CDR2 FQNEAQ come from the germline V gene (reference sequence). Trimming took 2 bases from V and 2 from J, leaving 15 bases between them. CDR3 length: 16 residues. CDR3 sequence reads: CASSLSLGTPNYGYTF. Written as DNA, the CDR3 is TGTGCCAGCAGCTTATCATTAGGGACACCAAACTATGGCTACACCTTC.